This section outlines one TCR beta chain sequence together with its context. Its cognate antigen is unknown. The source of the sample is a study of T cell responses to AZD1222 COVID-19 vaccine. About the study: Recipients boosted at about 4 weeks or about 12 weeks are pooled. Study-wide results and limits: The study identified only six AZD1222 recipients as seropositive at baseline. Spike as a whole was targeted by vaccine-associated CD4 TCRs, dominant at 160-218 and 743-854. Within unmutated variant regions lay the reported targets of nearly half of spike-specific TCRs.

CDR1 SGDLS and CDR2 YYNGEE come from the germline V gene. The CDR3 has 13 amino acids. V shed 4 bases and J 16 bases; nucleotides not matched to a gene: 14. Here immunoSEQ multiplex PCR was the method, and the copy in TCRdb shows in-frame clones only, minus some. The table has about 150,000 clones, about 90% seen once; the top ten hold 1.9%. This sequence originates from an adult in good health. The sequences come from peripheral blood, collected on day 0 of AZD1222 vaccination. The rearrangement links TRBV9 to TRBJ2-1; TRBD2 matches 7 bases. The CDR3, as DNA: TGTGCCAGCAGCTTGAGCGTCTGGGACTATCCCTTCTTC. Its protein is CASSLSVWDYPFF. The entire variable domain, with the rest obtained from reference TRBV9 and TRBJ2-1, is as follows: DSGVTQTPKHLITATGQRVTLRCSPRSGDLSVYWYQQSLDQGLQFLIQYYNGEERAKGNILERFSAQQFPDLHSELNLSSLELGDSALYFCASSLSVWDYPFFGPGTRLTVL.